Below, one TCR beta chain is given with its context. This record belongs to a study of blood T cell repertoires in COVID-19. Germline V CDR1 and CDR2: SGHRS, YFSETQ. The trim removed 3 bases at V and 4 bases at J, leaving 4 bases unmatched. This CDR3 has 14 amino acids. Authors' analysis steps: Quantification of nucleated cells was approximated via reference gene primer amplification. Sequencing used immunoSEQ multiplex PCR; TCRdb keeps in-frame clones, though not all of them. From that table come the V and J calls and clone size; the DNA was used to work out D and trimming. The data show over 300,000 clones, nearly 90% seen once.

Sequencing input: peripheral blood. This chain uses TRBV5-1 with TRBJ1-5; TRBD1 agrees at 7 bases. The TCR comes from a man between 18 and 29 years old with active or convalescent COVID-19. CDR3 DNA sequence: TGCGCCAGCAGCTCCGGACAGGTGAATCAGCCCCAGCATTTT. Residues: CASSSGQVNQPQHF.